These 3 T cell receptor beta chains were sequenced from one sample in a study of post-analysis software for immune sequencing data. Study-level findings and limits: Compared with controls, patients had more of about 5 TRBV segments, including TRBV5-6, TRBV5-1 and TRBV20-1.

Unique molecular identifiers were built into the TCR beta cDNA libraries. One entry per CDR3 protein, called by TCRdb with MiXCR from the PCR reads. This sample yields about 430,000 distinct CDR3 sequences, of which 39% are seen a single time; approximately 7.1% belongs to the top ten. These TCRs are of unknown antigen specificity. Sequenced sample: blood. Receptors originate from a girl aged 2 to 10 with multiple sclerosis.

This sequence joins TRBV24-1 and TRBJ2-3; 10 nucleotides align to TRBD2. Trimming removed 7 bases from V and 4 bases from J; junction bases left unmatched: 13. The CDR3 extends over 17 amino acids. Germline CDR1 and CDR2: KGHDR and SFDVKD. CDR3 in DNA: TGTGCCACCAGCGCTAGCGGGAGAGGCCCTAGCGCAGATACGCAGTATTTT. It encodes CATSASGRGPSADTQYF.

The V call is TRBV20-1, the J call TRBJ2-7, with D perhaps TRBD1 or TRBD2 (6 bases each). This CDR3 contains 15 residues. Trimming removed 4 bases from V and 4 bases from J, with 20 bases in between. Germline lookup yields CDR1 DFQATT and CDR2 SNEGSKA (reference sequence). The CDR3 protein is CSATMDGGGSYEQYF. The CDR3 DNA reads as TGCAGTGCTACCATGGACGGAGGGGGGTCTTACGAGCAGTACTTC.

This rearrangement joins TRBV12-3 or TRBV12-4 to TRBJ2-2; 7 bases line up with TRBD1. The CDR3 covers 13 residues. Unmatched junction bases numbered 1, after V lost 4 bases and J lost 5 bases. The CDR3 loop is CASSSRGTGELFF. CDR3 DNA sequence: TGTGCCAGCAGTTCCAGGGGGACCGGGGAGCTGTTTTTT.